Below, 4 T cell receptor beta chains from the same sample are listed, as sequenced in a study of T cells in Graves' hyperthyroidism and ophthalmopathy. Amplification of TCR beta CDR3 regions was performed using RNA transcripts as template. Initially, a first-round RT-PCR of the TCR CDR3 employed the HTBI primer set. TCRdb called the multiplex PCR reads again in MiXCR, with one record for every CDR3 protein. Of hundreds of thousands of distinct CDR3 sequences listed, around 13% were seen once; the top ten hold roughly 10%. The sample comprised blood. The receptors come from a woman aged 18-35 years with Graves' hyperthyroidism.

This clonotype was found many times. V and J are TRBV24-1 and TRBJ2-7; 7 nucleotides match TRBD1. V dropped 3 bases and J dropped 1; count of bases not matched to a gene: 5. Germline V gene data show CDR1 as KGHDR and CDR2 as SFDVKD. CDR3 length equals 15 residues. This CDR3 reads CATSDTGTASYEQYF. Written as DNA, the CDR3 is TGTGCCACCAGTGATACCGGGACAGCTTCCTACGAGCAGTACTTC.

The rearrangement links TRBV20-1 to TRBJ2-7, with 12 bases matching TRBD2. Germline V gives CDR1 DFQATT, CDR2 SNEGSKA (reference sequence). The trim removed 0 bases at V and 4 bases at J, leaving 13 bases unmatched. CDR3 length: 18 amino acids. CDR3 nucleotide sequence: TGCAGTGCTAGAGATTTCAACCCTAGCGGGAGGGCACGTTACGAGCAGTACTTC. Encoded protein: CSARDFNPSGRARYEQYF.

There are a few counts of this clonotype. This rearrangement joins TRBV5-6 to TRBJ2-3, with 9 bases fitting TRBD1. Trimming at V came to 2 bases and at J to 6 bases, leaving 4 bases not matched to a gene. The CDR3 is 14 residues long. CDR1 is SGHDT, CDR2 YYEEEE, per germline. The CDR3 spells CASSLGQGIDTQYF. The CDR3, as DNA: TGTGCCAGCAGCTTAGGACAGGGGATCGATACGCAGTATTTT.

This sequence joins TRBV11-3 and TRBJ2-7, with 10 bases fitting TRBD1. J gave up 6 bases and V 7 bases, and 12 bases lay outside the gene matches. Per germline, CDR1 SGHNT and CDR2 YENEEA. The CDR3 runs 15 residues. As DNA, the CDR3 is TGTGCCAGCACCGGAGGGGGGACAGGGGCTGCCGAGCAGTACTTC. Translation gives CASTGGGTGAAEQYF. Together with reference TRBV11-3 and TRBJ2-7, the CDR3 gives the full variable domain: EAGVVQSPRYKIIEKKQPVAFWCNPISGHNTLYWYLQNLGQGPELLIRYENEEAVDDSQLPKDRFSAERLKGVDSTLKIQPAELGDSAVYLCASTGGGTGAAEQYFGPGTRLTVT.